Listed below are T cell receptor beta chains from one sample, sequenced in a study of cytomegalovirus exposure and HLA in healthy donors. Clones were sequenced by immunoSEQ multiplex PCR, and TCRdb holds only the in-frame ones, with some missing. The sample includes tens of thousands of clones, 93% of them seen just once. Material: PBMCs. The source is a woman aged 25 to 39 in good health and CMV-seronegative. The CDR3 runs from the conserved cysteine through the conserved F or W. The D gene is left open where the match is weak. Rows give clone size only sometimes, using once, few, many, or a class for an expanded clone.

V,J,size,D,DNA,CDR3
TRBV6-6,TRBJ1-2,.,.,TGTGCCAGCAGCACTTTTTCATACGGTACTAACTATGGCTACACCTTC,CASSTFSYGTNYGYTF
TRBV5-4,TRBJ2-1,.,TRBD2,TGTGCCAGCAGCCCCCAAGCGGGGGCCAACAATGAGCAGTTCTTC,CASSPQAGANNEQFF
TRBV28,TRBJ2-5,once,.,TGTGCCAGCAGTCGGACAGACCAAGAGACCCAGTACTTC,CASSRTDQETQYF
TRBV6-5,TRBJ1-1,.,.,TGTGCCAGCAGTTACGAAGGGGGCACTGAAGCTTTCTTT,CASSYEGGTEAFF
TRBV4-1,TRBJ1-1,.,TRBD1,TGCGCCAGCAGCCAACCGATGGGGTTTATGGACAGGACGAACACTGAAGCTTTCTTT,CASSQPMGFMDRTNTEAFF
TRBV28,TRBJ2-7,.,TRBD2,TGTGCCAGCAGAAACTCCCCAGGGGCGGGGGGGCCACTCGAGCAGTACTTC,CASRNSPGAGGPLEQYF
TRBV7-9,TRBJ2-5,.,TRBD1,TGTGCCAGCAGCTCGACCGGTGGGGGGACAGGGAGGGAGACCCAGTACTTC,CASSSTGGGTGRETQYF
TRBV5-6,TRBJ1-6,few,.,TGTGCCAGCAGCTTAAGGGGTCAGGTTAATAATTCACCCCTCCACTTT,CASSLRGQVNNSPLHF
TRBV6-1,TRBJ2-5,.,TRBD1,TGTGCCAGCAGTGACCCCGCGAGGACAGGGGGATCTAGAGGCGAGACCCAGTACTTC,CASSDPARTGGSRGETQYF
TRBV11-1,TRBJ2-5,.,TRBD2,TGTGCCAGCACTTACCTAGCGGGAGTTGTAGAGACCCAGTACTTC,CASTYLAGVVETQYF
TRBV4-1,TRBJ2-5,.,.,TGCGCCAGCAGCCAAGATCGGGGCCAAGAGACCCAGTACTTC,CASSQDRGQETQYF
TRBV6-6,TRBJ2-7,once,TRBD1,TGTGCCAGCAGTTACTCGACAGGGGGCCCCTACGAGCAGTACTTC,CASSYSTGGPYEQYF
TRBV5-6,TRBJ2-2,once,.,TGTGCCAGCAGCCCACGGGTCAGGGTTACCGGGGAGCTGTTTTTT,CASSPRVRVTGELFF
TRBV10-1,TRBJ1-1,.,.,TGCGCCAGCAGTTTACGCAGGGCCGGCACTGAAGCTTTCTTT,CASSLRRAGTEAFF
TRBV5-5,TRBJ1-5,.,.,TGTGCCAGCAGCTTGGTACATCGAGGAGGTCAGCCCCAGCATTTT,CASSLVHRGGQPQHF
TRBV5-1,TRBJ1-4,.,TRBD1,TGCGCCAGCAGCATAACAGGGGCAAATGAAAAACTGTTTTTT,CASSITGANEKLFF
TRBV7-9,TRBJ1-3,once,.,TGTGCCAGCAGCGCGGAAACCCTTCCTGGAAACACCATATATTTT,CASSAETLPGNTIYF
TRBV5-1,TRBJ2-1,.,.,TGCGCCAGCAGCTTGTTTTTTTACGGCAGGGGCTCCTACAATGAGCAGTTCTTC,CASSLFFYGRGSYNEQFF
TRBV5-1,TRBJ2-5,.,.,TGCGCCAGCAGCCTCCTTCAGGACTTACAAGAGACCCAGTACTTC,CASSLLQDLQETQYF
TRBV12-2,TRBJ2-5,.,.,TGTGCAAGTCGCTCCCGCGGACTAGCGGGGAGAGAGACCCAGTACTTC,CASRSRGLAGRETQYF
TRBV21-1,TRBJ1-2,.,.,TGTGCCAGCAGCTTACGCAGGGTGTTCGCGGATGGCTACACCTTC,CASSLRRVFADGYTF
TRBV18,TRBJ1-2,.,TRBD1,TGTGCCAGCACCGTTGGACAGGGCAACATCTATGGCTACACCTTC,CASTVGQGNIYGYTF
TRBV4-1,TRBJ2-2,.,TRBD2,TGCGCCAGCAGCCAAGGGATAGCGGGGGGGATAAACACCGGGGAGCTGTTTTTT,CASSQGIAGGINTGELFF
TRBV5-1,TRBJ2-7,.,TRBD2,TGCGCCAGCAGCTTGAGCGGGGGATCCTACGAGCAGTACTTC,CASSLSGGSYEQYF
TRBV18,TRBJ1-5,.,TRBD1,TGTGCCAGCTCATCGACAGGGGGCGCAGGAAATCAGCCCCAGCATTTT,CASSSTGGAGNQPQHF
TRBV25-1,TRBJ1-1,.,.,TGTGCCAGCAGTGCATCCATGAACACTGAAGCTTTCTTT,CASSASMNTEAFF
TRBV10-2,TRBJ1-2,once,TRBD1,TGCGCCAGCAGCCCGAGCCGGGGACAGGGGGGCGATGGCTACACCTTC,CASSPSRGQGGDGYTF
TRBV28,TRBJ1-5,.,TRBD1,TGTGCCAGCAGTTTAGGGGGACAGGGCGGTCAGCCCCAGCATTTT,CASSLGGQGGQPQHF
TRBV29-1,TRBJ2-5,.,TRBD2,TGCAGCGTTGAAGGAAGTTTCGGACTAGCGGATAGCCAAGAGACCCAGTACTTC,CSVEGSFGLADSQETQYF
TRBV18,TRBJ1-4,.,TRBD1,TGTGCCAGCTCACCACAGGGGACAGGCGAAAAACTGTTTTTT,CASSPQGTGEKLFF
TRBV19,TRBJ1-5,.,TRBD1,TGTGCCAGTAGCCCTGACAGGGGTAGCAATCAGCCCCAGCATTTT,CASSPDRGSNQPQHF
TRBV7-9,TRBJ1-2,once,TRBD1,TGTGCCAGCAGCTTAGCGGAGGGACAGGGCTATGGCTACACCTTC,CASSLAEGQGYGYTF
TRBV5-1,TRBJ2-3,.,.,TGCGCCAGCAGCTATCGCGGGGCCCAAGATACGCAGTATTTT,CASSYRGAQDTQYF
TRBV10-3,TRBJ2-1,.,.,TGTGCCATCAGTGATCCAGCGCGACTATCCTACAATGAGCAGTTCTTC,CAISDPARLSYNEQFF
TRBV6-6,TRBJ1-1,.,.,TGTGCCAGCACCAGGGGCCAGACCATGAACACTGAAGCTTTCTTT,CASTRGQTMNTEAFF
TRBV29-1,TRBJ2-7,.,TRBD1,TGCAGCGTATCTCTTACCGGGACAGGGGGCTACGAGCAGTACTTC,CSVSLTGTGGYEQYF
TRBV6-5,TRBJ2-3,.,.,TGTGCCAGCAGTTCCGTAGGGGTCACAGATACGCAGTATTTT,CASSSVGVTDTQYF
TRBV7-2,TRBJ2-2,.,TRBD1,TGTGCCAGCAGCTTAAGGGGGCCCAAAACAGGCGGGGAGCTGTTTTTT,CASSLRGPKTGGELFF
TRBV18,TRBJ1-2,once,TRBD1,TGTGCCAGCTCACCGGGGACAGACCCTAACTATGGCTACACCTTC,CASSPGTDPNYGYTF
TRBV15,TRBJ2-5,.,.,TGTGCCACCAGCTTCCGATCAGGGGGGTTGGAGGAGACCCAGTACTTC,CATSFRSGGLEETQYF
TRBV7-6,TRBJ2-2,.,.,TGTGCCAGCAGCCCCGGAAAGGGGACCGGGGAGCTGTTTTTT,CASSPGKGTGELFF
TRBV2,TRBJ1-4,.,.,TGTGCCAGCACCGGGGGGCAGGGGAGGTCAACTAATGAAAAACTGTTTTTT,CASTGGQGRSTNEKLFF
TRBV5-1,TRBJ1-1,.,TRBD1,TGCGCCAGCAGCTTAGGACAGGGGGTCATGAACACTGAAGCTTTCTTT,CASSLGQGVMNTEAFF
TRBV12-5,TRBJ1-1,.,TRBD1,TGTGCTAGTGGTTTGGTTCTCTTACGACAGGGGGCTGAAGCTTTCTTT,CASGLVLLRQGAEAFF
TRBV28,TRBJ2-3,.,TRBD2,TGTGCCAGCAAAACGGGGGGGGCAGATACGCAGTATTTT,CASKTGGADTQYF
TRBV2,TRBJ2-2,.,TRBD1,TGTGCCAGCCTCGACAGGGCCACCTCCACCGGGGAGCTGTTTTTT,CASLDRATSTGELFF
TRBV30,TRBJ2-3,.,.,TGTGCCTGGAGTGTATTAGGGGGGGGAAGTGATACGCAGTATTTT,CAWSVLGGGSDTQYF
TRBV5-4,TRBJ2-3,.,TRBD2,TGTGCCAGCAGCTTAGGACTAGCGGGAGGGCCGGGCACAGATACGCAGTATTTT,CASSLGLAGGPGTDTQYF
TRBV7-3,TRBJ2-7,.,TRBD2,TGTGCCAGCAGCCCCGGGACTAGCGTCTCCTACGAGCAGTACTTC,CASSPGTSVSYEQYF
TRBV19,TRBJ2-7,.,.,TGTGCCAGTAGCCAACTACAGGGGGGGGAGCAGTACTTC,CASSQLQGGEQYF
TRBV27,TRBJ2-7,.,TRBD2,TGTGCCAGCAGTTCCCCTCGGGGGGTGGGAGGCTACGAGCAGTACTTC,CASSSPRGVGGYEQYF
TRBV11-2,TRBJ2-7,.,TRBD2,TGTGCCAGCAGCCCCGGACCTAGCGGGAGTTGGTACGAGCAGTACTTC,CASSPGPSGSWYEQYF
TRBV18,TRBJ1-3,.,TRBD1,TGTGCCAGCTCACCACGGACAGGGGGTTCCGGAAACACCATATATTTT,CASSPRTGGSGNTIYF
TRBV10-1,TRBJ2-1,once,.,TGCGCCAGCAGTCCGAGTCATTACTCCTACAATGAGCAGTTCTTC,CASSPSHYSYNEQFF
TRBV7-3,TRBJ2-3,.,.,TGTGCCAGCGGAGACTCTAGCACAGATACGCAGTATTTT,CASGDSSTDTQYF
TRBV10-3,TRBJ2-1,once,.,TGTGCCATCAGTGTAACAGGGCTAGGTGAGGATGAGCAGTTCTTC,CAISVTGLGEDEQFF
TRBV5-1,TRBJ2-3,.,TRBD2,TGCGCCAGCAGCCACCAACTAGCGACAGATACGCAGTATTTT,CASSHQLATDTQYF
TRBV19,TRBJ2-7,.,TRBD2,TGTGCCCCATCCCGGGGTCTAGCGGGGAACTCCTACGAGCAGTACTTC,CAPSRGLAGNSYEQYF
TRBV9,TRBJ2-1,.,TRBD2,TGTGCCAGCAGCCCAATCGGGACTAGCGTATCCTACAATGAGCAGTTCTTC,CASSPIGTSVSYNEQFF
TRBV19,TRBJ1-2,once,TRBD1,TGTGCCAGTACCCGGGACAGTAATGGCTACACCTTC,CASTRDSNGYTF